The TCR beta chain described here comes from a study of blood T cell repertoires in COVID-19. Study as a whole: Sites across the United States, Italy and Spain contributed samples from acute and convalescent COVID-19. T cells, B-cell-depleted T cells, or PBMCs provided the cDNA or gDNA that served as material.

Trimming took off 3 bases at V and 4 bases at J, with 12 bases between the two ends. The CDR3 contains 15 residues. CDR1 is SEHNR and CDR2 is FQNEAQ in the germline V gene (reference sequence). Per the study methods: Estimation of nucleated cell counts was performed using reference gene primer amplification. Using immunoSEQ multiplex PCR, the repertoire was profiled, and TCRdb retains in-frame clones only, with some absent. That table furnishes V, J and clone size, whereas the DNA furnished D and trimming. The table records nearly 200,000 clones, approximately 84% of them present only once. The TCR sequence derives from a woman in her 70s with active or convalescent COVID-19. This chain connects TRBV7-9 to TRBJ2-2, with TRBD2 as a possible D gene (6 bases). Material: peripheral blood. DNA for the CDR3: TGTGCCAGCAGCTTGCCAGACGGGGGCACCGGGGAGCTGTTTTTT. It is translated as CASSLPDGGTGELFF.